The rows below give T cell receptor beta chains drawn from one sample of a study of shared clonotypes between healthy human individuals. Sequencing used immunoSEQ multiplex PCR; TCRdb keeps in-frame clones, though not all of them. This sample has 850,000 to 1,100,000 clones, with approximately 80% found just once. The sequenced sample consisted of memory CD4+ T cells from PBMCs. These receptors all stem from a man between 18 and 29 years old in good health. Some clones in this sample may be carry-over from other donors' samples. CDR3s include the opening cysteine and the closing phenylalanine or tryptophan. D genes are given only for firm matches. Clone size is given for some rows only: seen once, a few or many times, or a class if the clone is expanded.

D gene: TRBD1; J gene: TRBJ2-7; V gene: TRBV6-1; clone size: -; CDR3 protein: CASSDSNRGLGEQYF; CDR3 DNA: TGTGCCAGCAGTGACAGTAACAGGGGATTGGGGGAGCAGTACTTC
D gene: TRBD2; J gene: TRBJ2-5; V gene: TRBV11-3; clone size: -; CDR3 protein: CASSLGTSGRGETQYF; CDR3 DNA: TGTGCCAGCAGCTTGGGAACTAGCGGGAGGGGGGAGACCCAGTACTTC
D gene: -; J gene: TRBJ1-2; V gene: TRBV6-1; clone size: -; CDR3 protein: CASSQTQEAQGKDTF; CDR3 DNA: TGTGCCAGCAGTCAAACGCAGGAGGCCCAGGGTAAAGATACCTTC
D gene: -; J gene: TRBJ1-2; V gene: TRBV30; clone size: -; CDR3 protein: CAWRPDYGYTF; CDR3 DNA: TGTGCCTGGAGACCGGACTATGGCTACACCTTC
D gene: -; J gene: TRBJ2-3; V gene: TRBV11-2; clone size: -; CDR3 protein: CASSLDLGRRTLNTQYF; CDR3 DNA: TGTGCCAGCAGCTTAGACCTCGGGCGGAGGACACTAAATACGCAGTATTTT
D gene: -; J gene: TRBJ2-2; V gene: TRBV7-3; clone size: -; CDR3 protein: CASSLGAAHTGELFF; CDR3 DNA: TGTGCCAGCAGCTTAGGTGCAGCCCACACCGGGGAGCTGTTTTTT
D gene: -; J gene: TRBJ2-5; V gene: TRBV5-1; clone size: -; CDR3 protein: CASSLVGTEGETQYF; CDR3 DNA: TGCGCCAGCAGCTTGGTTGGGACCGAGGGAGAGACCCAGTACTTC
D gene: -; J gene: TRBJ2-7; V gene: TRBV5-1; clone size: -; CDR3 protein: CASSPRAGSYEQYF; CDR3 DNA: TGCGCCAGCAGCCCCAGGGCCGGATCCTACGAGCAGTACTTC
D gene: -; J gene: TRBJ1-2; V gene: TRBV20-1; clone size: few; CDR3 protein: CSSWAGGYTF; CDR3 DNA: TGCAGTTCCTGGGCTGGAGGCTACACCTTC
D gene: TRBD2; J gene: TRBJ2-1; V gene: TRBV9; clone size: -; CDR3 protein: CASSVGLAGGNEQFF; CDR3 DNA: TGTGCCAGCAGCGTAGGACTAGCGGGAGGTAATGAGCAGTTCTTC
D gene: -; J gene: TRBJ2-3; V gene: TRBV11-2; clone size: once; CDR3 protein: CASSFGNGLNTQYF; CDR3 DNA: TGTGCCAGCAGCTTCGGGAATGGGCTAAATACGCAGTATTTT
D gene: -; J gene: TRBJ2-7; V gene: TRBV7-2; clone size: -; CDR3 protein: CASSYRTGPNEQYF; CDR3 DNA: TGTGCCAGCAGCTATAGGACGGGACCCAACGAGCAGTACTTC
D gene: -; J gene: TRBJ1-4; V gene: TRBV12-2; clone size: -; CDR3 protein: CASRLGQGFREKLFF; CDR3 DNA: TGTGCAAGTCGCTTAGGGCAGGGTTTCAGAGAAAAACTGTTTTTT
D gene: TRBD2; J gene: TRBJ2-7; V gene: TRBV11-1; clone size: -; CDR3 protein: CASSLSIGRVSSSYEQYF; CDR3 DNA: TGTGCCAGCAGCCTCTCGATCGGGAGGGTTTCTAGCTCCTACGAGCAGTACTTC
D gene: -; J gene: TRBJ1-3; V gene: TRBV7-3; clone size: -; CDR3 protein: CASSIPGTHTIYF; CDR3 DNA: TGTGCCAGCAGCATACCGGGGACACACACCATATATTTT
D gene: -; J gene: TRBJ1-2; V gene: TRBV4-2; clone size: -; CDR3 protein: CASSQDTSSPGGYTF; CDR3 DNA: TGTGCCAGCAGCCAAGATACATCCTCTCCGGGTGGCTACACCTTC
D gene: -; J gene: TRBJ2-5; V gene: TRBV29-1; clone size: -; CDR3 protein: CSVGSGAETQYF; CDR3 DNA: TGCAGCGTTGGCTCAGGGGCAGAGACCCAGTACTTC
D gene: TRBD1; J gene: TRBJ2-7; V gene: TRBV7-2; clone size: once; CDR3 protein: CASSPSPRGQRLTDGEQYF; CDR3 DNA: TGTGCCAGCAGCCCCTCCCCCAGGGGGCAACGCCTAACTGATGGCGAGCAGTACTTC
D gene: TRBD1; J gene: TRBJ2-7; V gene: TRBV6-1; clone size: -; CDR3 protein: CASRRTGQSYEQYF; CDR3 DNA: TGTGCCAGCAGGAGGACAGGACAATCCTACGAGCAGTACTTC
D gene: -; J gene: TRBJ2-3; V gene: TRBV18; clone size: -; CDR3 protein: CASSGGREGTDTQYF; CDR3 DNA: TGTGCCAGCTCTGGAGGGCGGGAAGGCACAGATACGCAGTATTTT
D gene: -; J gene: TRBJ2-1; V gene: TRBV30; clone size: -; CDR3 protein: CAWKGPKSEQFF; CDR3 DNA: TGTGCCTGGAAGGGACCGAAGAGTGAGCAGTTCTTC
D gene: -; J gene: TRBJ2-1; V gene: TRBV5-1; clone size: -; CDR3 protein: CASSSGTDNEQFF; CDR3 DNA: TGCGCCAGCAGCTCGGGGACGGACAATGAGCAGTTCTTC
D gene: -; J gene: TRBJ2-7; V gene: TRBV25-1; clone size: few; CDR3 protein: CASKGDGEQYF; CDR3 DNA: TGTGCCAGCAAGGGAGACGGAGAGCAGTACTTC
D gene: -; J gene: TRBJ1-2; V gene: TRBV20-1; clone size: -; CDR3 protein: CSAREEYGYTF; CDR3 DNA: TGCAGTGCTAGAGAGGAATATGGCTACACCTTC
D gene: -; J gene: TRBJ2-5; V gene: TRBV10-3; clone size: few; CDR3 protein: CAISKDRSHQETQYF; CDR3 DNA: TGTGCCATCAGCAAGGACAGATCACACCAAGAGACCCAGTACTTC
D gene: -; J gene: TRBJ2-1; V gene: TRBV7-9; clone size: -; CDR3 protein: CASSPRLNNEQFF; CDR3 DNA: TGTGCCAGCAGCCCCCGACTCAATAATGAGCAGTTCTTC
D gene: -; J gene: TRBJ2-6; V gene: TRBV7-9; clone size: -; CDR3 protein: CASSHVTLGANVLTF; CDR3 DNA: TGTGCCAGCAGCCATGTCACCCTTGGGGCCAACGTCCTGACTTTC
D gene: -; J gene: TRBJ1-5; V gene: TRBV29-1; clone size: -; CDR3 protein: CSGGAGGNQPQHF; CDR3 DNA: TGCAGCGGGGGAGCGGGCGGCAATCAGCCCCAGCATTTT
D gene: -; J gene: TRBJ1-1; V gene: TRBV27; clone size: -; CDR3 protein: CASKGRVAEAFF; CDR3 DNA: TGTGCCAGCAAGGGACGGGTCGCTGAAGCTTTCTTT
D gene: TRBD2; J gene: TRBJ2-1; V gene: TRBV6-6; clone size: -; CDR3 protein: CASSKPGLENEQFF; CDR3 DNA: TGTGCCAGCAGTAAGCCGGGACTAGAGAATGAGCAGTTCTTC
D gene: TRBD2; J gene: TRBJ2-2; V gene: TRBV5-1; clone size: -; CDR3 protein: CASSMGLDPGELFF; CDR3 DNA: TGCGCCAGCAGCATGGGACTAGACCCCGGGGAGCTGTTTTTT
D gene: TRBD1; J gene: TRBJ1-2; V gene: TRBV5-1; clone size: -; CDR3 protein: CATQQGDGYGYTF; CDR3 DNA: TGCGCCACCCAACAGGGGGACGGCTATGGCTACACCTTC